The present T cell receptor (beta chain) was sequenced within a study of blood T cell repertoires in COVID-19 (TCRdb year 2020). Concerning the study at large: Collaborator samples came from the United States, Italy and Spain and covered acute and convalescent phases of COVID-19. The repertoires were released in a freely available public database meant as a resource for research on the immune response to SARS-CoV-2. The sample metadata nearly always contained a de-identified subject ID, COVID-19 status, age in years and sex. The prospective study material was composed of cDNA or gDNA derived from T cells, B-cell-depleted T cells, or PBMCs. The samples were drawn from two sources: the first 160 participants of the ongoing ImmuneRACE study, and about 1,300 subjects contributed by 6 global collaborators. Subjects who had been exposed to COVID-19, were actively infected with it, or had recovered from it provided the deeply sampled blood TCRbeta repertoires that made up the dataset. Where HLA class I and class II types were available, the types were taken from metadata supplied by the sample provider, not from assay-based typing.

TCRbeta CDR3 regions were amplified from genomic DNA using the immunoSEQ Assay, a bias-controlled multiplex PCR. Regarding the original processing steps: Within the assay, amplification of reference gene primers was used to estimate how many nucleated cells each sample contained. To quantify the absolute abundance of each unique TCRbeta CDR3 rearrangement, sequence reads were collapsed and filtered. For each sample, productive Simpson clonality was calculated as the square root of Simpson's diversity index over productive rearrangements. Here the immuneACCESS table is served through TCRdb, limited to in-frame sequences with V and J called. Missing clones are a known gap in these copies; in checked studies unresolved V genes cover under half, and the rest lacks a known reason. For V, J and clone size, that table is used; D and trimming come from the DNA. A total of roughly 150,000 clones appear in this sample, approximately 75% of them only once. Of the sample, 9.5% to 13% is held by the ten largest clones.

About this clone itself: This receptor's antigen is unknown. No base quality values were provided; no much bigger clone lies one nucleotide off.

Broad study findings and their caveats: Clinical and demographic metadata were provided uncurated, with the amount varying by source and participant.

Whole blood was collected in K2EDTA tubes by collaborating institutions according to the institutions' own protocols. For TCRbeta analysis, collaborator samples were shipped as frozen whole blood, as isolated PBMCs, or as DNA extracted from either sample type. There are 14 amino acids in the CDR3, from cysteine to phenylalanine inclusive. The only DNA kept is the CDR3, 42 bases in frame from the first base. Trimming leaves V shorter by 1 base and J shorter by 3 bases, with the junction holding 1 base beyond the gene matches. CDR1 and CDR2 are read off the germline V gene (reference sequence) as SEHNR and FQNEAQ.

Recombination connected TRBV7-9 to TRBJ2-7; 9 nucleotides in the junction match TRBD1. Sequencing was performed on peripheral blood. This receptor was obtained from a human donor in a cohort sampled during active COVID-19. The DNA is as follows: TGTGCCAGCAGCTTAGTGGGACAGGGCTACGAGCAGTACTTC. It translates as CASSLVGQGYEQYF.